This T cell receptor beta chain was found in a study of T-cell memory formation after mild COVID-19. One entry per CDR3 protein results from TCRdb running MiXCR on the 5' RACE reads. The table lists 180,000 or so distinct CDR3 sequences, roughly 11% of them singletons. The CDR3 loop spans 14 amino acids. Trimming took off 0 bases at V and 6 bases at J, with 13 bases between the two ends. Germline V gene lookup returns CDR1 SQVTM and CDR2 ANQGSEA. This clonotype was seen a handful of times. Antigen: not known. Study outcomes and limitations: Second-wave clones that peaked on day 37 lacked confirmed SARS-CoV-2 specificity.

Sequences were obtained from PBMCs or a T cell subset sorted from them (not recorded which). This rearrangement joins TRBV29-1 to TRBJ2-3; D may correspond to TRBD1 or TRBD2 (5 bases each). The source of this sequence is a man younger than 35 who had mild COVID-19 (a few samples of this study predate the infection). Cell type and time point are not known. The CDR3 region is CSVEDRGVGDTQYF. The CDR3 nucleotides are TGCAGCGTTGAAGATCGAGGGGTCGGGGATACGCAGTATTTT.